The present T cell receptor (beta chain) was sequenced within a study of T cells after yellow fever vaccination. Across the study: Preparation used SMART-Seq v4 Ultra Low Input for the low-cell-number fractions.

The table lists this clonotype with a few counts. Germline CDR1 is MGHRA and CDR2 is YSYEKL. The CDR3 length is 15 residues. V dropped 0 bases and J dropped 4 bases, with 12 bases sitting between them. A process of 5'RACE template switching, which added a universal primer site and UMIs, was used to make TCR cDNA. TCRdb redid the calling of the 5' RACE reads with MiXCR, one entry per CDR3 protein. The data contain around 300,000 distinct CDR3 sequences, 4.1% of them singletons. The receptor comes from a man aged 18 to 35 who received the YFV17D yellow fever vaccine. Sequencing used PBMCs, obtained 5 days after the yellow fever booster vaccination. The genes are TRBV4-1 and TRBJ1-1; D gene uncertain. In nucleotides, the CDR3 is TGCGCCAGCAGCCAAGAAGGCGGCGCCGTCACTGAAGCTTTCTTT. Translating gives CASSQEGGAVTEAFF.